This T cell receptor beta chain was identified during a study of cytomegalovirus exposure and HLA in healthy donors. Study-wide context: Earlier, 95 million to 140 million unique TCR beta sequences were recovered from approximately 180 million T cells by an analysis. Early release data held 75 million to 100 million unique TCRs from HLA-typed donors. Study-wide results and limits: In an earlier analysis, in approximately 630 donors, most V segments appeared productive either ~87% or ~30% of the time. Later analysis showed TCR association rates varying by HLA locus, highest for DRB1 and lowest for HLA-C.

Primers for the PCR totalled 60 Vbeta and 13 Jbeta. The data were produced by immunoSEQ multiplex PCR, yet TCRdb's version contains in-frame clones alone and is incomplete. The table has about 95,000 clones, approximately 80% seen once. Note on this clone: The antigen is undetermined.

This CDR3 spans 16 amino acids. The V and J ends lost 2 bases and 2 bases, in that order; junction bases with no gene match: 7. Germline V gene sequence: CDR1 SGHTS, CDR2 YDEGEE. The TCR originated in a woman aged 65 to 85 in good health and CMV-seropositive. The chain is built from TRBV5-8 and TRBJ1-5, with 7 bases identical to TRBD1. The sequencing sample was made of PBMCs. CDR3 sequence reads: CASSLGQVPGNQPQHF. CDR3 DNA sequence: TGTGCCAGCAGCTTAGGACAGGTCCCGGGCAATCAGCCCCAGCATTTT. The whole variable domain, remainder taken from reference TRBV5-8 and TRBJ1-5, is EAGVTQSPTHLIKTRGQQATLRCSPISGHTSVYWYQQALGLGLQFLLWYDEGEERNRGNFPPRFSGRQFPNYSSELNVNALELEDSALYLCASSLGQVPGNQPQHFGDGTRLSIL.